What follows describes a single T cell receptor (beta chain). CDR1 is SGHDT, CDR2 YYEEEE, per germline. CDR3 size: 14 residues. With V trimmed by 4 bases and J by 6 bases, 8 bases remained unmatched. TCRdb re-analysed the 5' RACE reads in MiXCR, keeping a single row per CDR3 protein. Among about 500,000 distinct CDR3 sequences, around 20% were seen once, and the ten largest hold roughly an eighth. The data were taken from a study of T-cell memory formation after mild COVID-19. The sample was PBMCs or a T cell subset sorted from them (not recorded which). This TCR derives from an adult woman who had mild COVID-19 (a few samples of this study predate the infection). Cell type and time point are not known. The rearrangement uses TRBV5-6 and TRBJ1-1; 8 bases agree with TRBD1. The CDR3 sequence is CASSGTGRRAEAFF. As DNA, the CDR3 is TGTGCCAGCAGCGGGACAGGTCGAAGGGCTGAAGCTTTCTTT. Supplemented by reference TRBV5-6 and TRBJ1-1, the full variable domain reads DAGVTQSPTHLIKTRGQQVTLRCSPKSGHDTVSWYQQALGQGPQFIFQYYEEEERQRGNFPDRFSGHQFPNYSSELNVNALLLGDSALYLCASSGTGRRAEAFFGQGTRLTVV.